The 24 T cell receptor beta chains presented below share a single source sample, sequenced in a study of T cells after yellow fever vaccination. Using its own MiXCR run on the 5' RACE reads, TCRdb lists one record per CDR3 protein. The sample has about 63,000 distinct CDR3 sequences, less than 8.5% seen once. The material sequenced was CD8+ T cells sorted from PBMCs, taken 15 days after the yellow fever booster vaccination. The receptors shown here come from a man aged 25-45 years who received the YFV17D yellow fever vaccine.

This clonotype was seen ten or more times. The chain has TRBV12-3 or TRBV12-4 and TRBJ2-7; no firm D call. The CDR3 covers 14 residues. V was trimmed by 2 bases and J by 6 bases, leaving 14 bases between them. CDR3 DNA: TGTGCCAGCAGTTTATTGGGCAGCTTCGCCGAGCAGTACTTC. As protein: CASSLLGSFAEQYF.

Ten or more counts support this clonotype. The chain is built from TRBV4-1 and TRBJ1-2; D is possibly TRBD1 (5 bases). The CDR3 has 16 amino acids. V dropped 1 base and J dropped 5 bases, with 17 bases sitting between them. Germline-derived CDR1 and CDR2 are MGHRA and YSYEKL. The DNA for the CDR3 is TGCGCCAGCAGCCAAGCCCCAGGGACGGGTGGATATGGCTACACCTTC. It yields the protein CASSQAPGTGGYGYTF.

This clonotype showed up many times. The chain is built from TRBV15 and TRBJ2-7; D remains ambiguous. This CDR3 is built from 13 residues. V lost 4 bases and J lost 0, with 7 bases in between. CDR1 and CDR2 (germline): LNHNV, YYDKDF (reference sequence). CDR3 in DNA: TGTGCCACCAGCATAGGCCTCTCCTACGAGCAGTACTTC. Protein sequence: CATSIGLSYEQYF. The variable domain in full, completed from reference TRBV15 and TRBJ2-7, reads DAMVIQNPRYQVTQFGKPVTLSCSQTLNHNVMYWYQQKSSQAPKLLFHYYDKDFNNEADTPDNFQSRRPNTSFCFLDIRSPGLGDTAMYLCATSIGLSYEQYFGPGTRLTVT.

This clonotype was seen at least ten times. The chain recombines TRBV30 with TRBJ2-1; 7 nucleotides line up with TRBD2. Germline values: CDR1 GTSNPN, CDR2 SVGIG (reference sequence). The CDR3 has 17 amino acids. V gave up 0 bases and J gave up 0 bases; unmatched junction bases: 8. For the CDR3, the DNA is TGTGCCTGGAGTGTAATGGCAGCGGGGAGCTCCTACAATGAGCAGTTCTTC. Translated: CAWSVMAAGSSYNEQFF.

This clonotype was picked up a small number of times. The J gene is TRBJ1-5, the V gene TRBV20-1; D gene ambiguous. The CDR3 consists of 13 residues. Trimming pared 7 bases from V and 10 bases from J, leaving 20 bases between. In germline, CDR1 is DFQATT, CDR2 SNEGSKA (reference sequence). The CDR3 loop reads CSVGKLLGSPQHF. The CDR3 DNA sequence: TGCAGTGTCGGAAAATTGCTTGGATCTCCCCAGCATTTT.

This clonotype was seen repeatedly, ten times or more. This chain connects TRBV5-6 to TRBJ2-7, with D possibly TRBD2 on 6 matching bases. The CDR3 contains 13 residues. V lost 6 bases and J 7 bases, leaving 17 bases between the germline ends. The V gene's germline CDR1 is SGHDT and CDR2 YYEEEE. CDR3 protein: CASTPTEAGEQYF. The CDR3 DNA reads as TGTGCCAGCACCCCGACGGAGGCGGGGGAGCAGTACTTC.

This clonotype has a count of ten or more. V is TRBV5-1 and J is TRBJ2-1; 7 bases match TRBD2. V trimming: 9 bases; J trimming: 11 bases; junction bases outside the gene matches: 8. The CDR3 is 11 amino acids. The germline gives CDR1 SGHRS, CDR2 YFSETQ. CDR3 sequence (DNA): TGCGCCACCCCAGTGGGAGGGAAGCAGTTCTTC. Encoded protein: CATPVGGKQFF.

This clonotype has just a few counts. The chain uses TRBV14 and TRBJ2-7, with 8 bases that match TRBD2. Germline V lookup: CDR1 SGHDN, CDR2 FVKESK. Trimming removed 4 bases from V and 0 bases from J; junction bases left unmatched: 17. The CDR3 extends over 19 amino acids. For the CDR3, the DNA is TGTGCCAGCAGCCCCCTTGAAGTGATAGCGGGAACTAACTCCTACGAGCAGTACTTC. It encodes CASSPLEVIAGTNSYEQYF.

This clonotype appeared many times. The CDR3 coding sequence is TGTGCCAGCAGCCCCAGGCCCCCCCTCTACAATGAGCAGTTCTTC. Translating gives CASSPRPPLYNEQFF. The gene calls are TRBV11-3 and TRBJ2-1; unclear D gene. The CDR3 length is 15 residues. Germline V gene data show CDR1 as SGHNT and CDR2 as YENEEA. V was shortened by 5 bases and J by 3 bases, with 14 bases between the two germline ends.

This clonotype was detected many times. The CDR3 coding sequence is TGCGCCAGCGGGAGCGGAGGTCCCCAAGAGACCCAGTACTTC. Protein product: CASGSGGPQETQYF. The V and J genes are TRBV4-3 and TRBJ2-5; a weak D match, TRBD2 (5 bases). Per germline, CDR1 LGHNA and CDR2 YSLEER. The CDR3 sequence is 14 residues long. V was cut by 8 bases and J by 1 base, with 14 bases left in between.

This clonotype has a count of ten or more. The genes are TRBV20-1 and TRBJ2-3, with 10 bases lining up with TRBD2. Trimming cost V 1 base and J 2 bases; bases outside gene matches: 9. Germline assignment: CDR1 DFQATT and CDR2 SNEGSKA (reference sequence). There are 17 residues in the CDR3. CDR3 protein: CSARGPTSGVFTDTQYF. Written as DNA, the CDR3 is TGCAGTGCTAGAGGCCCTACTAGCGGGGTCTTCACAGATACGCAGTATTTT.

This clonotype appeared many times. The junction shows a germline mismatch at one end, possibly a read error. The J gene is TRBJ2-5, the V gene TRBV14, with unresolved D. This CDR3 contains 14 residues. Germline V gives CDR1 SGHDN, CDR2 FVKESK. CDR3 protein: CASNQWAEGETQYF. The CDR3 DNA is TGTGCCAGCAACCAATGGGCTGAAGGAGAGACCCAGTACTTC.

The J gene is TRBJ2-7, the V gene TRBV20-1; tentative D call: TRBD1 (5 bases). The CDR3 extends over 13 amino acids. Germline V gives CDR1 DFQATT, CDR2 SNEGSKA (reference sequence). The ends were cut back, 1 base at V and 6 bases at J, with 13 bases in the middle. The CDR3 DNA reads as TGCAGTGCTAGAGGGGGCGGCCAACTCGAGCAGTACTTC. Translated, it gives CSARGGGQLEQYF.

This clonotype was counted ten times or more. V and J are TRBV29-1 and TRBJ2-4; D ambiguous. The CDR3 covers 14 residues. CDR1 is SQVTM, CDR2 ANQGSEA, per germline. V was pared by 4 bases and J by 0 bases, with 10 bases between. As DNA, the CDR3 is TGCAGCGTTGGTCCAGATTTAGCCAAAAACATTCAGTACTTC. This gives the protein CSVGPDLAKNIQYF.

This clonotype occurred many times. V is TRBV12-3 or TRBV12-4 and J is TRBJ2-1; 13 nucleotides match TRBD2. V was pared by 2 bases and J by 6 bases, with 7 bases of the junction left unmatched. CDR3 length equals 17 residues. The CDR3 DNA follows: TGTGCCAGCAGTTTACGCGGGGGACTAGCGGGATTCAATGAGCAGTTCTTC. The encoded protein is CASSLRGGLAGFNEQFF.

This clonotype was picked up many times. The CDR3 reads CATSRDPGVNPDTQYF. The CDR3 DNA reads TGTGCCACCAGCAGAGATCCCGGGGTTAATCCAGATACGCAGTATTTT. J is TRBJ2-3 and V is TRBV15; D possibly corresponds to TRBD2 (5 bases). Trimming stripped 0 bases from V and 4 bases from J, with 14 bases between. The CDR3 is 16 residues long. Germline CDR1 reads LNHNV; CDR2 reads YYDKDF (reference sequence).

The chain carries TRBV29-1 and TRBJ1-1; D is undetermined. The CDR3 sequence is 12 residues long. The ends were cut back, 3 bases at V and 2 bases at J, with 7 bases in the middle. The germline V gene has CDR1 SQVTM and CDR2 ANQGSEA. CDR3 amino acids: CSVDPPNTEAFF. The CDR3 DNA follows: TGCAGCGTTGACCCACCAAACACTGAAGCTTTCTTT.

At least ten counts were recorded for this clonotype. The rearrangement joins TRBV20-1 to TRBJ2-1; 9 bases map to TRBD2. The CDR3 loop spans 14 amino acids. In germline, CDR1 is DFQATT, CDR2 SNEGSKA (reference sequence). The V and J ends lost 6 bases and 6 bases, in that order; junction bases with no gene match: 9. The CDR3 here is CSAHSGRGGNEQFF. DNA for the CDR3: TGCAGTGCCCATAGCGGGAGAGGGGGCAATGAGCAGTTCTTC.

This clonotype was observed many times. This chain joins TRBV7-9 and TRBJ2-7, with D possibly TRBD1 on 6 matching bases. CDR3 length: 14 amino acids. The V and J ends lost 3 bases and 9 bases respectively, with 18 bases between them. CDR1 and CDR2 (germline): SEHNR, FQNEAQ (reference sequence). CDR3 loop: CASSFPGEPTGQYF. The CDR3 DNA follows: TGTGCCAGCAGCTTTCCAGGGGAACCTACGGGGCAGTACTTC.

This clonotype showed up just a few times. V usage is TRBV19 and J usage is TRBJ2-1; 9 bases fit TRBD1. From germline, CDR1 is LNHDA and CDR2 SQIVND (reference sequence). V dropped 4 bases and J dropped 2; count of bases not matched to a gene: 9. The CDR3 covers 17 residues. The CDR3 sequence is CASSTRTGDRPYNEQFF. For the CDR3, the DNA is TGTGCCAGTAGTACCCGGACAGGGGATAGGCCCTACAATGAGCAGTTCTTC.

As for this clonotype: This may stem from a read error, because a much larger clone lies one nucleotide away. This chain uses TRBV10-3 with TRBJ2-7, with 7 bases lining up with TRBD1. This CDR3 contains 13 residues. The germline V gene has CDR1 ENHRY and CDR2 SYGVKD. The chain's CDR3 is CAIRTGSSFEQYF. CDR3 coding DNA: TGTGCCATCAGGACAGGGAGCTCCTTCGAGCAGTACTTC.

This clonotype was picked up many times. The CDR3 DNA is TGTGCCAGCAGTGGCGGCAGCGCGGGAGATACGCAGTATTTT. Its translation is CASSGGSAGDTQYF. The chain couples TRBV6-1 to TRBJ2-3; D perhaps matches TRBD2 (5 bases). Germline CDR1 MNHNS, CDR2 SASEGT. The CDR3 is 14 amino acids. V was cut by 4 bases and J by 5 bases, with 13 bases left in between.

This clonotype turned up a few times. The rearrangement joins TRBV29-1 to TRBJ2-7; perhaps D is TRBD1 or TRBD2 (5 bases each). Trimming left V 2 bases short and J 2 bases short, with 19 bases between. CDR3 size: 16 residues. Germline values: CDR1 SQVTM, CDR2 ANQGSEA. The chain's CDR3 is CSVELPGEGQPYEQYF. CDR3 coding DNA: TGCAGCGTTGAACTCCCTGGAGAGGGGCAACCCTACGAGCAGTACTTC.

This clonotype was counted at least ten times. The CDR3 here is CASSNAGTWETQYF. DNA of the CDR3: TGTGCCAGCAGCAATGCCGGGACCTGGGAGACCCAGTACTTC. The chain links TRBV11-2 to TRBJ2-5; either TRBD1 or TRBD2 may fit D (5 bases each). The germline CDR1 and CDR2 sequences are SGHAT and FQNNGV. The germline V and J ends were trimmed by 5 bases and 5 bases, with 15 bases remaining between them. This CDR3 is 14 amino acids long. Full variable domain (rest looked up from reference TRBV11-2 and TRBJ2-5): EAGVAQSPRYKIIEKRQSVAFWCNPISGHATLYWYQQILGQGPKLLIQFQNNGVVDDSQLPKDRFSAERLKGVDSTLKIQPAKLEDSAVYLCASSNAGTWETQYFGPGTRLLVL.